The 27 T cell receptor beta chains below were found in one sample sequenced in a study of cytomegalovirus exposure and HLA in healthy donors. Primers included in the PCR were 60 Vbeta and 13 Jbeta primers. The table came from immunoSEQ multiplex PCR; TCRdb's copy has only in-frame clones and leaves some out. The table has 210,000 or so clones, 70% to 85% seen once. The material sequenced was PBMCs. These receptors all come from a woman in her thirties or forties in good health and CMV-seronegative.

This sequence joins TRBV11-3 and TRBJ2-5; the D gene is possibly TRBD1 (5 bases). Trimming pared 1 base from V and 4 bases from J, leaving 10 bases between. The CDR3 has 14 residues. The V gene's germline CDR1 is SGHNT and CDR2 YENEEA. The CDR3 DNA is TGTGCCAGCAGCTTAGGGTTGGGGCCAGAGACCCAGTACTTC. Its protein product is CASSLGLGPETQYF.

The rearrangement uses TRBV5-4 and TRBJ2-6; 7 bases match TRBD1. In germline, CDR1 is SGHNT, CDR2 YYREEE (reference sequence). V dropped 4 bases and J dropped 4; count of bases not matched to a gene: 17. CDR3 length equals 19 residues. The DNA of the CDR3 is TGTGCCAGCAGCAGTAAAGACCCGGACAGGACCTGGGGGGCCAACGTCCTGACTTTC. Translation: CASSSKDPDRTWGANVLTF.

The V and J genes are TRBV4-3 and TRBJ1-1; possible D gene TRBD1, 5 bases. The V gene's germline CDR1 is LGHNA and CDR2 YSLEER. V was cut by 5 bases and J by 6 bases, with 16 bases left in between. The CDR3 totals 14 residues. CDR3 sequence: CASSAEAGVPEAFF. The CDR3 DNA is TGCGCCAGCAGCGCTGAGGCGGGGGTACCTGAAGCTTTCTTT.

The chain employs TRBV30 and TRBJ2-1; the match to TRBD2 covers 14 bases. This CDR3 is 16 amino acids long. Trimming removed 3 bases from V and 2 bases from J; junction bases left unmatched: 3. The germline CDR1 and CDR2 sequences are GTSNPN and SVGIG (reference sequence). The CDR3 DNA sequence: TGTGCCTGGAGGACTAGCGGGGGGGGTACCTACAATGAGCAGTTCTTC. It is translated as CAWRTSGGGTYNEQFF.

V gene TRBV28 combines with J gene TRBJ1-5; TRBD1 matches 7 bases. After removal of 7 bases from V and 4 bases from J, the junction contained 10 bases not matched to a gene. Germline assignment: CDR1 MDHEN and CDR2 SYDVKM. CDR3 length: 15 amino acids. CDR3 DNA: TGTGCCAGCAAAGCAGGGGGAGTGAAGAATCAGCCCCAGCATTTT. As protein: CASKAGGVKNQPQHF. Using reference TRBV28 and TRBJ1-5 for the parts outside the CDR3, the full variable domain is DVKVTQSSRYLVKRTGEKVFLECVQDMDHENMFWYRQDPGLGLRLIYFSYDVKMKEKGDIPEGYSVSREKKERFSLILESASTNQTSMYLCASKAGGVKNQPQHFGDGTRLSIL.

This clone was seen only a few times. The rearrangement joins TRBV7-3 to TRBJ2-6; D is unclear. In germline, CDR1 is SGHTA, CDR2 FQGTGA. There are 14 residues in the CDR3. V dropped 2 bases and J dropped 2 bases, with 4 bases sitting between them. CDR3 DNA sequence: TGTGCCAGCAGCTTAGCGCCTGGGGCCAACGTCCTGACTTTC. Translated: CASSLAPGANVLTF.

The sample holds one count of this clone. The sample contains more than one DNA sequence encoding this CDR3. The CDR3 is CASSLPGNTEAFF. CDR3 coding DNA: TGTGCCAGCAGCTTACCAGGGAACACTGAAGCTTTCTTT. The chain is built from TRBV5-4 and TRBJ1-1; D uncertain. Germline V gene data show CDR1 as SGHNT and CDR2 as YYREEE (reference sequence). V was clipped by 2 bases and J by 1 base, with 6 bases between them. CDR3 length: 13 amino acids.

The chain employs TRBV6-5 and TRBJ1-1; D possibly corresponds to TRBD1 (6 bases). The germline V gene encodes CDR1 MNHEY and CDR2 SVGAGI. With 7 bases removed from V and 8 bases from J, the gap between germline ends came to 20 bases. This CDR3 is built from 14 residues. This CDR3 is CASISRGTEHEAFF. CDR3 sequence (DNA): TGTGCCAGCATCTCGAGGGGGACGGAACACGAAGCTTTCTTT.

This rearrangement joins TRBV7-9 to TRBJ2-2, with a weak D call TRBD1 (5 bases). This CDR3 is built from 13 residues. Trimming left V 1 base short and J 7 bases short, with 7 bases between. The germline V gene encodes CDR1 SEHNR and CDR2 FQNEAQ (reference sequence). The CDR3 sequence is CASSLGGGGELFF. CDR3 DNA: TGTGCCAGCAGCTTAGGGGGCGGCGGGGAGCTGTTTTTT.

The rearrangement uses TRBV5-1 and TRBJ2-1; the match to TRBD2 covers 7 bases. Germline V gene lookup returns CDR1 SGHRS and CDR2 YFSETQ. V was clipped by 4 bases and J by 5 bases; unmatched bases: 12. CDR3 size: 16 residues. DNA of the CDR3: TGCGCCAGCAGCCGCCGAGGGGAGGGCCTAAACAATGAGCAGTTCTTC. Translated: CASSRRGEGLNNEQFF.

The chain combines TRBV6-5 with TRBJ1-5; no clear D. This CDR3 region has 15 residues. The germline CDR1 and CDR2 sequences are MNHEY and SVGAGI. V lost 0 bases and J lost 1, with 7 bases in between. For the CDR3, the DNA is TGTGCCAGCAGTTACTCAGCACTCAGCAATCAGCCCCAGCATTTT. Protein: CASSYSALSNQPQHF.

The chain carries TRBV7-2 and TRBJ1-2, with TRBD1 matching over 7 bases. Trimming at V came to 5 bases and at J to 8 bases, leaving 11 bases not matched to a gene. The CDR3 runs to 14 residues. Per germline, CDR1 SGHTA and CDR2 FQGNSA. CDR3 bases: TGTGCCAGCAGCACCTGGACAGGCGCCGTCGGCTACACCTTC. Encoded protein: CASSTWTGAVGYTF.

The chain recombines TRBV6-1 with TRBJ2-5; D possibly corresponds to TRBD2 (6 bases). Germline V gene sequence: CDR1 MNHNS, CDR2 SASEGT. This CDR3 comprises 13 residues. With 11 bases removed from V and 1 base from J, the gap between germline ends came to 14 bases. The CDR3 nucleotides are TGTGCCGCCGAGTGGGACTTCCAAGAGACCCAGTACTTC. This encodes CAAEWDFQETQYF.

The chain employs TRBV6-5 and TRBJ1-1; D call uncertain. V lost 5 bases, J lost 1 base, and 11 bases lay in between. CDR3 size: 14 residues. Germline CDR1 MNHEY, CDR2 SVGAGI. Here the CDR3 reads CASSERGGNTEAFF. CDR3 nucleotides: TGTGCCAGCAGTGAACGTGGAGGGAACACTGAAGCTTTCTTT.

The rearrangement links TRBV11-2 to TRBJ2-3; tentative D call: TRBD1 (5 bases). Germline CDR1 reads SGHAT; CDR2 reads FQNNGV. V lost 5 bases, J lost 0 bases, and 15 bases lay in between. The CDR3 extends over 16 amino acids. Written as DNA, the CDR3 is TGTGCCAGCAGCCTAAACAGGCAAGGGAGCACAGATACGCAGTATTTT. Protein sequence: CASSLNRQGSTDTQYF.

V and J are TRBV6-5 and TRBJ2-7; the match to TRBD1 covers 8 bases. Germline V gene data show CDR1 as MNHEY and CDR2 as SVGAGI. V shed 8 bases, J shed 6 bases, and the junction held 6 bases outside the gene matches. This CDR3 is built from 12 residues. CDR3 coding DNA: TGTGCCAGCGGCCGACAGGGGTTCGAGCAGTACTTC. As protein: CASGRQGFEQYF.

CDR3 in DNA: TGTGCCAGCAGTTTATCGGACCGGGACAGGGGTTCAGGGGCCAACGTCCTGACTTTC. This gives the protein CASSLSDRDRGSGANVLTF. V and J are TRBV27 and TRBJ2-6, with 10 bases fitting TRBD1. The V segment lost 0 bases and the J segment 4 bases; nucleotides outside the gene matches: 9. Looked up from germline, CDR1 is MNHEY and CDR2 is SMNVEV (reference sequence). The CDR3 runs 19 residues. The entire variable domain, with the rest obtained from reference TRBV27 and TRBJ2-6, is as follows: EAQVTQNPRYLITVTGKKLTVTCSQNMNHEYMSWYRQDPGLGLRQIYYSMNVEVTDKGDVPEGYKVSRKEKRNFPLILESPSPNQTSLYFCASSLSDRDRGSGANVLTFGAGSRLTVL.

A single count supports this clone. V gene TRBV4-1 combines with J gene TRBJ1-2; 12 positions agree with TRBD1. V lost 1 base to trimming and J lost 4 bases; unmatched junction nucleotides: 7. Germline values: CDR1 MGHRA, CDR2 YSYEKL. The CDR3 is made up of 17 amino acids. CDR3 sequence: CASSQVGGTGGPYGYTF. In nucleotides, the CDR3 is TGCGCCAGCAGCCAAGTAGGAGGGACAGGGGGCCCCTATGGCTACACCTTC.

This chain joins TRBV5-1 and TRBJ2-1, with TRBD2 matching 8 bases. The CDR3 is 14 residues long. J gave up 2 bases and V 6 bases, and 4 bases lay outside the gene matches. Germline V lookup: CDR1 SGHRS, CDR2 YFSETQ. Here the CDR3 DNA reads TGCGCCAGCACAAGTAGCGGGGCCTACAATGAGCAGTTCTTC. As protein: CASTSSGAYNEQFF.

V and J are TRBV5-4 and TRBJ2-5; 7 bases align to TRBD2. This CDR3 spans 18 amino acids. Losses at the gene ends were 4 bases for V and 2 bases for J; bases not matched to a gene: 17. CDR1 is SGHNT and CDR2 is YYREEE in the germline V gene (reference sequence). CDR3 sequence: CASSGGWGSGVVQETQYF. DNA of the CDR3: TGTGCCAGCAGCGGGGGGTGGGGCAGCGGGGTGGTTCAAGAGACCCAGTACTTC.

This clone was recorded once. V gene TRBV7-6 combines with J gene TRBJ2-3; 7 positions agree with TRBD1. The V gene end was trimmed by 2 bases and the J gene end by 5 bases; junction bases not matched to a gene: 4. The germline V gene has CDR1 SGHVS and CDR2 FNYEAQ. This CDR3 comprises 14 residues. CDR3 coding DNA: TGTGCCAGCAGCTTAATGAGGGGGCAAGATACGCAGTATTTT. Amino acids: CASSLMRGQDTQYF. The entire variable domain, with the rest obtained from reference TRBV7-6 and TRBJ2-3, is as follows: GAGVSQSPRYKVTKRGQDVALRCDPISGHVSLYWYRQALGQGPEFLTYFNYEAQQDKSGLPNDRFSAERPEGSISTLTIQRTEQRDSAMYRCASSLMRGQDTQYFGPGTRLTVL.

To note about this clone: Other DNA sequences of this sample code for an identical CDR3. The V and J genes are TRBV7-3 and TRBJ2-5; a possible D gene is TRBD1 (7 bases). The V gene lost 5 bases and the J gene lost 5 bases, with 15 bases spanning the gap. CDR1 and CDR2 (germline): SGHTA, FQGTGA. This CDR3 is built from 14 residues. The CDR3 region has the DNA TGTGCCAGCAGCCCAGGGGGGTTAGGGGAGACCCAGTACTTC. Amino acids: CASSPGGLGETQYF.

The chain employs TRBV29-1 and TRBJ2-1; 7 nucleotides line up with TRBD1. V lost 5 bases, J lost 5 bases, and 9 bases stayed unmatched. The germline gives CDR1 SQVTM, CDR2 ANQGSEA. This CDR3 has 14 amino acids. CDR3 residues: CSVHRDRKNNEQFF. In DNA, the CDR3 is TGCAGCGTTCACCGGGACAGAAAAAACAATGAGCAGTTCTTC.

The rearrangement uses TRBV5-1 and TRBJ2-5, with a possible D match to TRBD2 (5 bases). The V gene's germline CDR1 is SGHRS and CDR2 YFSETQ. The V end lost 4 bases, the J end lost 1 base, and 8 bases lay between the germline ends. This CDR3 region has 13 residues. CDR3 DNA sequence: TGCGCCAGCAGCCCGGGATCCCAAGAGACCCAGTACTTC. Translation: CASSPGSQETQYF. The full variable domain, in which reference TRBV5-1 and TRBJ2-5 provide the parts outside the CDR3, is KAGVTQTPRYLIKTRGQQVTLSCSPISGHRSVSWYQQTPGQGLQFLFEYFSETQRNKGNFPGRFSGRQFSNSRSEMNVSTLELGDSALYLCASSPGSQETQYFGPGTRLLVL.

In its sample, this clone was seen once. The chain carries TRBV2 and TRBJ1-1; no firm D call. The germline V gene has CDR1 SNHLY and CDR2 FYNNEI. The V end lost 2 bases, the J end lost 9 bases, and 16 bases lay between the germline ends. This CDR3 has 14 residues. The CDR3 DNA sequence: TGTGCCAGCAGTGAATGGTCCGGCAGGCTCCAAGCTTTCTTT. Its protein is CASSEWSGRLQAFF.

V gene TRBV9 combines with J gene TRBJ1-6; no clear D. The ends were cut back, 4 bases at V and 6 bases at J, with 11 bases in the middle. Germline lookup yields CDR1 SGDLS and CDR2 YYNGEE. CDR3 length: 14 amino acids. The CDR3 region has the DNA TGTGCCAGCAGCCCCGGGATTTCTAATTCACCCCTCCACTTT. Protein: CASSPGISNSPLHF.

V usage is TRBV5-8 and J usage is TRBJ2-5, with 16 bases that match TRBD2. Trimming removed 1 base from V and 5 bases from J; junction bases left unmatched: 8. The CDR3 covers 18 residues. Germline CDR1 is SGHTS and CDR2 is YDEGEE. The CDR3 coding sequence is TGTGCCAGCAGCTTGCTTGGGACTAGCGGGGGGGCGACGGAGACCCAGTACTTC. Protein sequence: CASSLLGTSGGATETQYF.